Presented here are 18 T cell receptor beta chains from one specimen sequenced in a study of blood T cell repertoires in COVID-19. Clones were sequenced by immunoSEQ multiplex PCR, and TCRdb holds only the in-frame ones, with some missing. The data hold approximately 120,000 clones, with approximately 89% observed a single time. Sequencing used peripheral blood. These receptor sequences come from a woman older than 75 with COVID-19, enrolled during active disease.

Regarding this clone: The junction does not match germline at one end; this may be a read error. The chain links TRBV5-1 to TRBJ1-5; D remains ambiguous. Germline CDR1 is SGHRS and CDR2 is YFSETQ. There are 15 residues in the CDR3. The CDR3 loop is CASSLEGSSNQTQHF. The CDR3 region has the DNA TGCGCCAGCAGCTTGGAAGGGAGTAGCAATCAGACCCAGCATTTT. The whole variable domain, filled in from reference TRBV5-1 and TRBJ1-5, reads KAGVTQTPRYLIKTRGQQVTLSCSPISGHRSVSWYQQTPGQGLQFLFEYFSETQRNKGNFPGRFSGRQFSNSRSEMNVSTLELGDSALYLCASSLEGSSNQTQHFGDGTRLSIL.

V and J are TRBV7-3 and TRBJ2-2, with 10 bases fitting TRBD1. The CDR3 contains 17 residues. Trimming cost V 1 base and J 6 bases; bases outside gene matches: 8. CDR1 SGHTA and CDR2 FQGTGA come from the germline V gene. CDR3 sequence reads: CASSLKGTGVNAGELFF. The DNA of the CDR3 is TGTGCCAGCAGCTTAAAGGGGACAGGGGTTAATGCCGGGGAGCTGTTTTTT.

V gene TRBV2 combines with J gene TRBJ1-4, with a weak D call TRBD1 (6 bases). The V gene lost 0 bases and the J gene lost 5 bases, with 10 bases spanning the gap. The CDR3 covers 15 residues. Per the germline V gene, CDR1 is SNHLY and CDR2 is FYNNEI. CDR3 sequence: CASSEAQGQNEKLFF. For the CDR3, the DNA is TGTGCCAGCAGTGAAGCTCAAGGACAGAATGAAAAACTGTTTTTT.

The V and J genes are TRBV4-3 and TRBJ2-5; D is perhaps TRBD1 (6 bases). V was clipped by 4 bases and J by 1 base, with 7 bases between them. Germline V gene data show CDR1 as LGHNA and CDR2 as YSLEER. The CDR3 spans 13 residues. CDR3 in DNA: TGCGCCAGCAGCCGACAGGCCCAAGAGACCCAGTACTTC. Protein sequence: CASSRQAQETQYF.

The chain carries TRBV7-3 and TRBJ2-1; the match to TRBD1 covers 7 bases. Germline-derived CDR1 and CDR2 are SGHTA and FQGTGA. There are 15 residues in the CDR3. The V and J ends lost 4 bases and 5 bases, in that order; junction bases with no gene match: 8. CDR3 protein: CASSSPGTDHNEQFF. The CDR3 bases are TGTGCCAGCAGCTCCCCGGGGACAGACCACAATGAGCAGTTCTTC.

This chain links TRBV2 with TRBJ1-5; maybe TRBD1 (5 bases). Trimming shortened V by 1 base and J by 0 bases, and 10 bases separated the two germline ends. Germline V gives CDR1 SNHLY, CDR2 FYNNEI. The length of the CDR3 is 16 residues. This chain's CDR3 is CASSEGAGNSNQPQHF. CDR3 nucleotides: TGTGCCAGCAGTGAAGGGGCAGGGAATAGCAATCAGCCCCAGCATTTT.

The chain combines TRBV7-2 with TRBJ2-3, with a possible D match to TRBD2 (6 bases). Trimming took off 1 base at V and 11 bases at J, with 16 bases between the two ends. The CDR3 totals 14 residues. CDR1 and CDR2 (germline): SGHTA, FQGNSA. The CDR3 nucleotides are TGTGCCAGCAGCTTAGGTCCCGGGCGGGATGGGCAGTATTTT. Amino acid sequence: CASSLGPGRDGQYF.

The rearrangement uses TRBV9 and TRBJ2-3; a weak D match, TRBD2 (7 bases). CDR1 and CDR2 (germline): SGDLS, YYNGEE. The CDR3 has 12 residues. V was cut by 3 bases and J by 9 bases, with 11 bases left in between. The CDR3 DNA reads TGTGCCAGCAGCGAACGGGGGGCAACGCAGTATTTT. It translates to CASSERGATQYF.

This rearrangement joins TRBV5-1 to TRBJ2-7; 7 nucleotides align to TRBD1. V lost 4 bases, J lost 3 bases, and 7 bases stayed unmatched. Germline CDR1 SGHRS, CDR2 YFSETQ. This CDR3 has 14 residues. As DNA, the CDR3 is TGCGCCAGCAGCATTACAGGGGTCGGCTACGAGCAGTACTTC. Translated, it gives CASSITGVGYEQYF.

CDR3 nucleotides: TGTGCCAGCAGCCCACAAGCCGGGACAGGGTTCTCTGGGGCCAACGTCCTGACTTTC. It encodes CASSPQAGTGFSGANVLTF. V gene TRBV9 combines with J gene TRBJ2-6; 9 bases align to TRBD1. Trimming removed 4 bases from V and 0 bases from J; junction bases left unmatched: 11. Germline V CDR1 and CDR2: SGDLS, YYNGEE. There are 19 residues in the CDR3. The full variable domain, its missing parts supplied by reference TRBV9 and TRBJ2-6, is DSGVTQTPKHLITATGQRVTLRCSPRSGDLSVYWYQQSLDQGLQFLIQYYNGEERAKGNILERFSAQQFPDLHSELNLSSLELGDSALYFCASSPQAGTGFSGANVLTFGAGSRLTVL.

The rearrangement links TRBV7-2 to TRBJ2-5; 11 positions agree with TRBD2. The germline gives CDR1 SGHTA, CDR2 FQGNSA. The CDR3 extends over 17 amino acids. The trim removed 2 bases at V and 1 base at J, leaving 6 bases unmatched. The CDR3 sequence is CASSLRRLAGIQETQYF. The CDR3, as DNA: TGTGCCAGCAGCTTAAGACGACTAGCGGGGATCCAAGAGACCCAGTACTTC.

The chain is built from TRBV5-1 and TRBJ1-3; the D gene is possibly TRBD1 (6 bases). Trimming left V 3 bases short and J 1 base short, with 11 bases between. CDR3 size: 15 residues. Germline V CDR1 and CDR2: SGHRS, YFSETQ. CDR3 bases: TGCGCCAGCAGCTCCGCAGGGGCATCTGGAAACACCATATATTTT. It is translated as CASSSAGASGNTIYF.

DNA for the CDR3: TGTGCCAGCCGGGAAGCAATTTATTCACCCCTCCACTTT. It specifies CASREAIYSPLHF. The chain links TRBV27 to TRBJ1-6; D is ambiguous. The CDR3 runs to 13 residues. Germline lookup yields CDR1 MNHEY and CDR2 SMNVEV (reference sequence). V lost 8 bases to trimming and J lost 8 bases, with 13 bases between them.

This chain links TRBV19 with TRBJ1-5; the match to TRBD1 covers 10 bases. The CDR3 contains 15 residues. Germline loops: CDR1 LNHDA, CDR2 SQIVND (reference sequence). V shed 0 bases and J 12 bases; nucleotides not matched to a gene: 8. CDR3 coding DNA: TGTGCCAGTAGTATAGACGGGACAGGGGTAGGGGGCCAGCATTTT. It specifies CASSIDGTGVGGQHF. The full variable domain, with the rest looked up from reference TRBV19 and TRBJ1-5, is DGGITQSPKYLFRKEGQNVTLSCEQNLNHDAMYWYRQDPGQGLRLIYYSQIVNDFQKGDIAEGYSVSREKKESFPLTVTSAQKNPTAFYLCASSIDGTGVGGQHFGDGTRLSIL.

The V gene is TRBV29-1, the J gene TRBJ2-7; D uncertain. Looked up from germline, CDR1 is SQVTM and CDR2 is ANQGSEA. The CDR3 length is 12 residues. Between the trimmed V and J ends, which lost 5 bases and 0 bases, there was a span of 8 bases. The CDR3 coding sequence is TGCAGCGTTCTGTCGGGCTCCTACGAGCAGTACTTC. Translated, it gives CSVLSGSYEQYF.

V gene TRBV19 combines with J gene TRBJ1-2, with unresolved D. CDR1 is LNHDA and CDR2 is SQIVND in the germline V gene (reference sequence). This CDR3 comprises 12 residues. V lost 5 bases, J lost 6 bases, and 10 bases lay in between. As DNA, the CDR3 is TGTGCCAGTAGTCCTACAGAGCATGGCTACACCTTC. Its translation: CASSPTEHGYTF.

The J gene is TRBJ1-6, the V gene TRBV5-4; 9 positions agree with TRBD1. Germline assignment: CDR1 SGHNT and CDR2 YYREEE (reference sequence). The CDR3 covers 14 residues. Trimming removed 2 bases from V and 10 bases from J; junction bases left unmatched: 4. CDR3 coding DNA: TGTGCCAGCAGCTTACAGGGGGCCGGGTCACCCCTCCACTTT. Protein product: CASSLQGAGSPLHF.

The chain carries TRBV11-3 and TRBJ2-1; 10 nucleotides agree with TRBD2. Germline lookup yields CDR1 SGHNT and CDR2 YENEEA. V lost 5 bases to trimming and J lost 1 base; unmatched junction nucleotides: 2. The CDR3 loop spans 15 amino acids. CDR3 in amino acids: CASSVLAGSYNEQFF. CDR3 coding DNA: TGTGCCAGCAGCGTACTAGCGGGGTCCTACAATGAGCAGTTCTTC. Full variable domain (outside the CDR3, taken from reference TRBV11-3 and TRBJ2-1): EAGVVQSPRYKIIEKKQPVAFWCNPISGHNTLYWYLQNLGQGPELLIRYENEEAVDDSQLPKDRFSAERLKGVDSTLKIQPAELGDSAVYLCASSVLAGSYNEQFFGPGTRLTVL.